One sample yielded the 2 T cell receptor beta chains listed below, sequenced in a study of beta chain features in type 1 diabetes. These receptors are not linked to any known antigen. Study-wide points: In all four CD4+ subsets, TCRB CDR3 length was significantly, moderately reduced in type 1 diabetes.

Isolated RNA was reverse transcribed in full, so expressed TCRB transcripts were sequenced. Profiled with immunoSEQ multiplex PCR; TCRdb holds only in-frame clones, not every one. The sample consists of approximately 730,000 clones, under 15% of them appearing once. The sample comprised naive CD4+ T cells from blood. These receptors were collected from a young man with type 1 diabetes.

This sequence joins TRBV7-2 and TRBJ1-1; the D is unclear. In germline, CDR1 is SGHTA, CDR2 FQGNSA. V was cut by 1 base and J by 1 base, with 7 bases left in between. CDR3 size: 14 residues. This chain's CDR3 is CASSLVPGNTEAFF. CDR3 coding DNA: TGTGCCAGCAGCTTAGTTCCAGGGAACACTGAAGCTTTCTTT.

This clone was observed a few times. Additional DNA sequences in this sample encode the identical CDR3. The V gene is TRBV30, the J gene TRBJ1-3; D is undetermined. Germline assignment: CDR1 GTSNPN and CDR2 SVGIG (reference sequence). There are 13 residues in the CDR3. V lost 0 bases to trimming and J lost 4 bases, with 7 bases between them. CDR3 protein: CAWSVNGGNTIYF. CDR3 bases: TGTGCCTGGAGTGTAAACGGGGGAAACACCATATATTTT.